This entry lists 15 T cell receptor beta chains sequenced from one sample in a study of T cells after yellow fever vaccination. From the 5' RACE reads, TCRdb called clonotypes with MiXCR, one entry per CDR3 protein. The sample consists of 250,000 to 400,000 distinct CDR3 sequences, roughly 4.3% of them appearing once. The input for sequencing was PBMCs, taken 5 days after the yellow fever booster vaccination. These receptor sequences come from a man aged 18 to 29 who received the YFV17D yellow fever vaccine.

This clonotype has only a few counts. This chain links TRBV7-8 with TRBJ1-1; 9 bases are a match to TRBD1. The germline V gene encodes CDR1 SGHVS and CDR2 FQNEAQ. CDR3 size: 15 residues. The trim removed 0 bases at V and 6 bases at J, leaving 5 bases unmatched. In DNA, the CDR3 is TGTGCCAGCAGCTTAGCCTTAGGGGACAGGGCTGAAGCTTTCTTT. Its translation: CASSLALGDRAEAFF.

There are a few counts of this clonotype. V is TRBV12-3 or TRBV12-4 and J is TRBJ1-5; D is ambiguous. The ends were cut back, 5 bases at V and 3 bases at J, with 11 bases in the middle. The CDR3 has 14 amino acids. The CDR3 spells CASSLRTVNQPQHF. CDR3 coding DNA: TGTGCCAGCAGTCTACGGACGGTCAATCAGCCCCAGCATTTT.

The chain uses TRBV10-2 and TRBJ1-1; D uncertain. The CDR3 runs 13 residues. Germline V lookup: CDR1 WSHSY, CDR2 SAAADI. V lost 4 bases and J 5 bases, leaving 11 bases between the germline ends. CDR3 bases: TGCGCCAGCAGTGGCTCCGGAGGGACTGAAGCTTTCTTT. This encodes CASSGSGGTEAFF.

The rearrangement uses TRBV7-6 and TRBJ1-5; D not resolved. The CDR3 is 13 amino acids. V was clipped by 2 bases and J by 5 bases, with 7 bases between them. Germline assignment: CDR1 SGHVS and CDR2 FNYEAQ. The CDR3 nucleotides read TGTGCCAGCAGCTTAAATTTCTATCAGCCCCAGCATTTT. Protein sequence: CASSLNFYQPQHF.

This chain joins TRBV7-6 and TRBJ2-3; TRBD1 matches 9 bases. There are 16 residues in the CDR3. CDR1 SGHVS and CDR2 FNYEAQ come from the germline V gene. V shed 4 bases and J 2 bases; nucleotides not matched to a gene: 7. The chain's CDR3 is CASSSGWDRDTDTQYF. The DNA for the CDR3 is TGTGCCAGCAGCTCAGGGTGGGACAGGGACACAGATACGCAGTATTTT.

This clonotype was seen only a few times. A junction end diverges from the germline sequence, so it may reflect a read error. The rearrangement links TRBV20-1 to TRBJ1-3; TRBD1 agrees at 10 bases. Germline V gives CDR1 DFQATT, CDR2 SNEGSKA (reference sequence). CDR3 size: 11 residues. For the CDR3, the DNA is TGCAGTGCTAGAGACCGGGACAGGGGCAATTTT. It encodes CSARDRDRGNF.

This clonotype has ten or more counts. The chain combines TRBV6-5 with TRBJ2-5, with 8 bases fitting TRBD2. This CDR3 is built from 17 residues. Germline trimming cut 4 bases from V and 4 bases from J; bases unmatched to any gene: 14. Germline V lookup: CDR1 MNHEY, CDR2 SVGAGI. DNA of the CDR3: TGTGCCAGCAGTTTAGGACTCGGGGGGGCCGGTGGAGAGACCCAGTACTTC. Its translation: CASSLGLGGAGGETQYF.

There are a few counts of this clonotype. This chain joins TRBV4-3 and TRBJ2-5; no reliable D call. CDR3 length: 15 amino acids. Trimming cost V 0 bases and J 5 bases, with 13 bases left between them. CDR1 is LGHNA, CDR2 YSLEER, per germline. This CDR3 reads CASSQDYGFGETQYF. DNA for the CDR3: TGCGCCAGCAGCCAAGATTATGGTTTTGGCGAGACCCAGTACTTC.

This chain uses TRBV7-9 with TRBJ1-2; 10 bases are a match to TRBD1. There are 17 residues in the CDR3. Trimming removed 5 bases from V and 4 bases from J; junction bases left unmatched: 13. The germline CDR1 and CDR2 sequences are SEHNR and FQNEAQ (reference sequence). The CDR3 DNA reads as TGTGCCAGCAGCCCCGCGGGATCGGGACAGGGGTTCTATGGCTACACCTTC. Protein: CASSPAGSGQGFYGYTF.

The table lists this clonotype with a few counts. The chain is built from TRBV29-1 and TRBJ2-4; D unresolved. The ends were cut back, 7 bases at V and 1 base at J, with 8 bases in the middle. The CDR3 covers 12 residues. Germline CDR1 reads SQVTM; CDR2 reads ANQGSEA. The CDR3 nucleotides are TGCAGCGGGAATGGGGCCAAAAACATTCAGTACTTC. It is translated as CSGNGAKNIQYF.

V gene TRBV12-3 or TRBV12-4 combines with J gene TRBJ2-1; D unclear. The CDR3 spans 11 residues. Trimming cost V 3 bases and J 10 bases, with 7 bases left between them. This chain's CDR3 is CASSLDDEQFF. The CDR3 DNA follows: TGTGCCAGCAGTTTGGATGACGAGCAGTTCTTC.

The V call is TRBV12-3 or TRBV12-4, the J call TRBJ2-3; perhaps TRBD1 as D (6 bases). The CDR3 is 16 residues long. Trimming took off 0 bases at V and 9 bases at J, with 19 bases between the two ends. This CDR3 reads CASSLAYSAQGSTQYF. DNA of the CDR3: TGTGCCAGCAGTTTAGCATACAGCGCGCAGGGGTCGACGCAGTATTTT.

V usage is TRBV6-2 or TRBV6-3 and J usage is TRBJ1-5, with a possible D match to TRBD1 (5 bases). V shed 7 bases and J shed 5 bases, with 15 bases lying between them. This CDR3 is 14 amino acids long. CDR1 is MNHEY, CDR2 SVGEGT, per germline. Here the CDR3 reads CASTPGNRYQPQHF. The CDR3 DNA reads TGTGCCAGCACCCCGGGGAACAGGTATCAGCCCCAGCATTTT.

The chain has TRBV12-3 or TRBV12-4 and TRBJ1-2, with 8 bases lining up with TRBD1. This CDR3 contains 16 residues. The ends lost 6 bases at V and 1 base at J; junction bases unmatched: 10. Written as DNA, the CDR3 is TGTGCCAGCAGAAACAAAGGGACAGGTCGTAACTATGGCTACACCTTC. Translating it yields CASRNKGTGRNYGYTF.

The gene calls are TRBV20-1 and TRBJ1-3; TRBD1 matches 7 bases. The CDR3 consists of 17 residues. Germline CDR1 DFQATT, CDR2 SNEGSKA (reference sequence). CDR3 nucleotides: TGCAGGTCCCCGACAGGGCCCACCAAAAGCTCTGGAAACACCATATATTTT. It codes for CRSPTGPTKSSGNTIYF.